This entry concerns a single T cell receptor (beta chain). Other nucleotide sequences from this sample produce the same CDR3. Trimming took off 4 bases at V and 10 bases at J, with 8 bases between the two ends. The CDR3 length is 11 residues. Looked up from germline, CDR1 is SGHTA and CDR2 is FQGNSA. This record belongs to a study of T cell responses to AZD1222 COVID-19 vaccine. The assay was immunoSEQ multiplex PCR, and TCRdb's table has in-frame clones only and misses some. The top ten clones hold over 2% of a sample with over 75,000 clones, 89% of them seen once. The rearrangement links TRBV7-2 to TRBJ2-1; tentative D call: TRBD1 (5 bases). The sequence derives from an adult in good health. This sample comprised peripheral blood, obtained on day 0 of AZD1222 vaccination. In nucleotides, the CDR3 is TGTGCCAGCAGCTCAGGGCCCGAGCAGTTCTTC. It is translated as CASSSGPEQFF.